This T cell receptor beta chain was sequenced during a study of blood T cell repertoires in COVID-19. Whole-study context: Sources were T cells, B-cell-depleted T cells, or PBMCs; the material itself was cDNA or gDNA.

Looked up from germline, CDR1 is LGHNA and CDR2 is YNFKEQ. V gave up 0 bases and J gave up 0 bases; unmatched junction bases: 10. CDR3 length equals 19 residues. In the original processing: Researchers report that nucleated cell counts were estimated from reference gene primer amplification. Profiling relied on immunoSEQ multiplex PCR, and the TCRdb table lists in-frame clones only, not all of them. V and J calls and clone size are given by that table; D and trimming were obtained from the DNA. The table records around 150,000 clones, approximately 83% of them present only once. The source of this sequence is a man aged 55 to 70 with acute or convalescent COVID-19. The chain employs TRBV4-2 and TRBJ2-3, with 9 positions matching TRBD1. The specimen was peripheral blood. CDR3 nucleotide sequence: TGTGCCAGCAGCCAAGATGGGACAGGGTCGGGGGAAAGCACAGATACGCAGTATTTT. Translating it yields CASSQDGTGSGESTDTQYF.